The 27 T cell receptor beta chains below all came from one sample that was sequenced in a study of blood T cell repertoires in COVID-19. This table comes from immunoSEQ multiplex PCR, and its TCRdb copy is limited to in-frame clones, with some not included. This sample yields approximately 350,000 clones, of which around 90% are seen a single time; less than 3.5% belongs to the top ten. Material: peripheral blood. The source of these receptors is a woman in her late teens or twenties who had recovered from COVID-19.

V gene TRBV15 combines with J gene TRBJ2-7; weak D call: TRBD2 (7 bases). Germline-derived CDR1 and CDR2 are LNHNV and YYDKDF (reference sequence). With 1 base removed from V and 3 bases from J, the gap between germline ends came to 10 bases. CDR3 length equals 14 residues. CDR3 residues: CATSRVRGGYEQYV. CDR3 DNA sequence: TGTGCCACCAGCAGAGTTAGGGGGGGCTACGAGCAGTACGTC.

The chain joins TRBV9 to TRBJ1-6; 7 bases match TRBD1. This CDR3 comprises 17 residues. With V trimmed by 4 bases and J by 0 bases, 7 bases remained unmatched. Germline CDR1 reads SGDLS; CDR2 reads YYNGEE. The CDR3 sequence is CASSPLDRSSYNSPLHF. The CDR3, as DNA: TGTGCCAGCAGCCCCCTGGACAGGAGCTCCTATAATTCACCCCTCCACTTT.

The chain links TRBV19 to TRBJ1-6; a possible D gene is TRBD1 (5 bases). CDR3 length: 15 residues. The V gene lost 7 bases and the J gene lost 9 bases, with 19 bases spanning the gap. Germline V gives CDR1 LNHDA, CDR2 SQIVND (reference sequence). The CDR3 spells CASKLDGGMSSPLHF. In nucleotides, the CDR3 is TGTGCCAGTAAGTTGGACGGGGGGATGAGTTCACCCCTCCACTTT.

The DNA for the CDR3 is TGCGCCAGCAGCTTGACAGGGCGGAACTATGGCTACACCTTC. It yields the protein CASSLTGRNYGYTF. This rearrangement joins TRBV5-1 to TRBJ1-2; D possibly corresponds to TRBD1 (6 bases). Germline-derived CDR1 and CDR2 are SGHRS and YFSETQ. Trimming took 1 base from V and 2 from J, leaving 9 bases between them. The CDR3 runs to 14 residues.

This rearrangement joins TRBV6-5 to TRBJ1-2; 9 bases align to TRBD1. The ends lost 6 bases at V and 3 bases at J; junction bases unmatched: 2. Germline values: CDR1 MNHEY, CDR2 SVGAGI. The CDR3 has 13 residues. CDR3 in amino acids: CASSRTGDYGYTF. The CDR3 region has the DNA TGTGCCAGCAGCCGGACAGGGGACTATGGCTACACCTTC.

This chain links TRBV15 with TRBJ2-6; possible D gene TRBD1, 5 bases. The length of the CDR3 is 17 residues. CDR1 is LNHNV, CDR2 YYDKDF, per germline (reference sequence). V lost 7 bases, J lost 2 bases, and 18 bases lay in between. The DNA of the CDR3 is TGTGCCACCACCACCGAAGGAAAGGGGCCTGGGGCCAACGTCCTGACTTTC. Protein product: CATTTEGKGPGANVLTF.

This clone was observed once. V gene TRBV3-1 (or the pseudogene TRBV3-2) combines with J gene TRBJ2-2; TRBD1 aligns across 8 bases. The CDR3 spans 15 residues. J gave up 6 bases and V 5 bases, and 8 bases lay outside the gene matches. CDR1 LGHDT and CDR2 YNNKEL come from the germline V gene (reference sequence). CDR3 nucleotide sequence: TGTGCCAGCAGCATAGGGACAGGTTGGTCCGGGGAGCTGTTTTTT. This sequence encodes CASSIGTGWSGELFF.

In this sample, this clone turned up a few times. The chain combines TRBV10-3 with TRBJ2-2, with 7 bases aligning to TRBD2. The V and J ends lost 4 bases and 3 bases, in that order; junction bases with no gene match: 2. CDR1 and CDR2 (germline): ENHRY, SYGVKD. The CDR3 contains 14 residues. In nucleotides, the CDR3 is TGTGCCATCAGTGTCCTAGCGGACACCGGGGAGCTGTTTTTT. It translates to CAISVLADTGELFF.

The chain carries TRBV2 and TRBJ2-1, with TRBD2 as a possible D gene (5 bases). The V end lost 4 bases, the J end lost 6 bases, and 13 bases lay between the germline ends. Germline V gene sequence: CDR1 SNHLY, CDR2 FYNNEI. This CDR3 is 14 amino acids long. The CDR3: CASSVSWTRNEQFF. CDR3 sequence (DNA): TGTGCCAGCAGTGTGTCGTGGACTCGCAATGAGCAGTTCTTC.

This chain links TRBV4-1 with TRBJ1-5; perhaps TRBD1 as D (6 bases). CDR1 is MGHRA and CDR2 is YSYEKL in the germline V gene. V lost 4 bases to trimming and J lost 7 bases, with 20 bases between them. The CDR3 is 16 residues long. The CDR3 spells CASSLQGPLSGQPQHF. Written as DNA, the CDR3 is TGCGCCAGCAGCCTACAGGGCCCCTTATCGGGGCAGCCCCAGCATTTT.

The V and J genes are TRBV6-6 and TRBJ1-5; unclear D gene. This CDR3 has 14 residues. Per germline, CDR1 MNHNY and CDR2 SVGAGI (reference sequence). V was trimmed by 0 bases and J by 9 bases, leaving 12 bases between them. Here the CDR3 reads CASSYSYSPGPQHF. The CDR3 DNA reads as TGTGCCAGCAGTTACTCGTACTCTCCGGGGCCCCAGCATTTT.

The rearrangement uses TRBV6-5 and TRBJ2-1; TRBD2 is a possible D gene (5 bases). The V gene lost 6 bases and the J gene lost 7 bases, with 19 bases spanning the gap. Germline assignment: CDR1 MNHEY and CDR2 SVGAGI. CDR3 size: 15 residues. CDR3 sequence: CASSPSRAGLNEQFF. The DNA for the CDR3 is TGTGCCAGCAGCCCCTCACGGGCGGGTTTAAATGAGCAGTTCTTC.

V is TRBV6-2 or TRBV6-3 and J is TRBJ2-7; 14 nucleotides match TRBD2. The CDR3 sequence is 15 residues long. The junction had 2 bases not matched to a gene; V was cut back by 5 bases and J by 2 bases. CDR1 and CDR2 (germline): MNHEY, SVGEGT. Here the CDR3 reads CASSTTSGRAYEQYV. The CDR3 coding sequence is TGTGCCAGCAGTACGACTAGCGGGAGGGCCTACGAGCAGTACGTC.

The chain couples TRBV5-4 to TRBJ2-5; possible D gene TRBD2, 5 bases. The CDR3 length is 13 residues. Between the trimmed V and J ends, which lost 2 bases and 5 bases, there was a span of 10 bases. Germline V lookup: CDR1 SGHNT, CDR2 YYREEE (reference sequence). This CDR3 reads CASSFRRAETQYF. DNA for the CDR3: TGTGCCAGCAGCTTTCGGCGGGCTGAGACCCAGTACTTC. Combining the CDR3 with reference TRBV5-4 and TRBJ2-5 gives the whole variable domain ETGVTQSPTHLIKTRGQQVTLRCSSQSGHNTVSWYQQALGQGPQFIFQYYREEENGRGNFPPRFSGLQFPNYSSELNVNALELDDSALYLCASSFRRAETQYFGPGTRLLVL.

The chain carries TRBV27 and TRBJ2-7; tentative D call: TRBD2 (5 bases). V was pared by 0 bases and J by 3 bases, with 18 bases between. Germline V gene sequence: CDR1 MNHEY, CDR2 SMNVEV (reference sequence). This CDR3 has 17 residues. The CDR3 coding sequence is TGTGCCAGCAGTTTATCTGGGTCTCGAGGGAGCTTCTACGAGCAGTACGTC. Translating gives CASSLSGSRGSFYEQYV.

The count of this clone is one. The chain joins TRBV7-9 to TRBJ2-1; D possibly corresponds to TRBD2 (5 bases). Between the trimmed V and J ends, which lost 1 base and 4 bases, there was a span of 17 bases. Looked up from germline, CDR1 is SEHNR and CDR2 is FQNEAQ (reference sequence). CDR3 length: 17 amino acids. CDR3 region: CASSLGAAVSSYNEQFF. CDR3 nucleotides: TGTGCCAGCAGCTTAGGGGCAGCGGTGTCGTCGTACAATGAGCAGTTCTTC.

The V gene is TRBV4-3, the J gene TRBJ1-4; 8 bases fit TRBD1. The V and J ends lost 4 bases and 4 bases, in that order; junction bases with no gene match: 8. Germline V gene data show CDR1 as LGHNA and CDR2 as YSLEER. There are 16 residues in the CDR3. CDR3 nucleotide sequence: TGCGCCAGCAGCCCATATGCGGACAGGGTTAATGAAAAACTGTTTTTT. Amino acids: CASSPYADRVNEKLFF.

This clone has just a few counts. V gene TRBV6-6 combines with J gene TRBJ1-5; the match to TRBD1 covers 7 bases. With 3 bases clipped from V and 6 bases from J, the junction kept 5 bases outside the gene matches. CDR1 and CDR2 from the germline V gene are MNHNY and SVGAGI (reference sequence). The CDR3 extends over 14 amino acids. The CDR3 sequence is CASSYRQGGQPQHF. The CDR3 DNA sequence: TGTGCCAGCAGTTATAGGCAGGGGGGTCAGCCCCAGCATTTT.

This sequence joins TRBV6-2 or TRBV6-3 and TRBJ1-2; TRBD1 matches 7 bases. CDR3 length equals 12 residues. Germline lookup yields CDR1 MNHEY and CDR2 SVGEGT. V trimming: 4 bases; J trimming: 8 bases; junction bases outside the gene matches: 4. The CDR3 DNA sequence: TGTGCCAGCAGTTTCCGACAGGGCGGCTACACCTTC. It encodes CASSFRQGGYTF.

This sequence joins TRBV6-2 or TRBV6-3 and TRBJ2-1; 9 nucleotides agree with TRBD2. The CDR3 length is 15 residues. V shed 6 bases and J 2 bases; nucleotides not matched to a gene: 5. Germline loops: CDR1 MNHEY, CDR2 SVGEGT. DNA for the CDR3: TGTGCCAGCAGCTTAGCGGGAGTAGCCTACAATGAGCAGTTCTTC. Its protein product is CASSLAGVAYNEQFF.

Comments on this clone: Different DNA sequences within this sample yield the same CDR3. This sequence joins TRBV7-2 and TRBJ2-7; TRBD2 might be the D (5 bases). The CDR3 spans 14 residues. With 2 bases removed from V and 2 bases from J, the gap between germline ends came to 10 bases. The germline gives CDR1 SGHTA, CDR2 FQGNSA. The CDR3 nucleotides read TGTGCCAGCAGCTTAACTAGTGGCCCCTACGAGCAGTACGTC. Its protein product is CASSLTSGPYEQYV.

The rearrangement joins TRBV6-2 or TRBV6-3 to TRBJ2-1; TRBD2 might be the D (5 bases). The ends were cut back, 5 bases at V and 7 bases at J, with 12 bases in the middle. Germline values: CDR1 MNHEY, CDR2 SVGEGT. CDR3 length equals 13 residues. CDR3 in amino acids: CASSTALANEQFF. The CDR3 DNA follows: TGTGCCAGCAGTACAGCCCTAGCTAATGAGCAGTTCTTC.

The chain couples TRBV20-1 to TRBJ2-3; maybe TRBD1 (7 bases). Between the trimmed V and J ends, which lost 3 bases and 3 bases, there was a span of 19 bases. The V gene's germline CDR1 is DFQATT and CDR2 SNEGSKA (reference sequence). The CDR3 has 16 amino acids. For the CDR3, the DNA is TGCAGTGCTAGTCCCGGAGGGGGCCGTTTTACAGATACGCAGTATTTT. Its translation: CSASPGGGRFTDTQYF.

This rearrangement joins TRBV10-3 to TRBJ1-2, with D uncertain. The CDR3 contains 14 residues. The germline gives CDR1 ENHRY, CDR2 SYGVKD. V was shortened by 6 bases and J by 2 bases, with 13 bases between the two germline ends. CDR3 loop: CAISPLNNNYGYTF. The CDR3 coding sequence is TGTGCCATCAGCCCCCTCAACAACAACTATGGCTACACCTTC.

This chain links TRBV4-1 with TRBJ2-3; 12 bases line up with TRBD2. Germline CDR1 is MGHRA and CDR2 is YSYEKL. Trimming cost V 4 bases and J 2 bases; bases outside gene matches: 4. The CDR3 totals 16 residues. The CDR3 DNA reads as TGCGCCAGCAGCCTCCTAGCGGGAGGGATCACAGATACGCAGTATTTT. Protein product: CASSLLAGGITDTQYF.

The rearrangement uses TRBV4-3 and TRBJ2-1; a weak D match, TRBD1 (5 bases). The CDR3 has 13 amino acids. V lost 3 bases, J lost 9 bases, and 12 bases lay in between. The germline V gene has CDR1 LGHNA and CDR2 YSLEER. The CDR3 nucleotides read TGCGCCAGCAGCCACAACCGACAGATTGAGCAGTTCTTC. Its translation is CASSHNRQIEQFF.

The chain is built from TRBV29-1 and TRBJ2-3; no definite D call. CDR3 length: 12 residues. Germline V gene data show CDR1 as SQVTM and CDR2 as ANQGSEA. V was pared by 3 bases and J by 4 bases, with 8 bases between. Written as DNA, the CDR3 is TGCAGCGTTGAGATAGCCGCAGATACGCAGTATTTT. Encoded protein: CSVEIAADTQYF.